Following are 7 T cell receptor beta chains from one sample sequenced in a study of tumor and adjacent non-tumor tissue in lung cancer (dated by TCRdb to the late 2010s). RNA was isolated from bulk unsorted tissue, and RNA quality was assessed with a NanoDrop ND-1000 and an Agilent 2100. Library preparation was by multiplex PCR. The sequencing machine was an Illumina HiSeq 2500. TCRbeta libraries were constructed through three rounds of nested PCR with primers (Table S4) according to protocols adapted from ARM-PCR. Through fastp at Q25 and MiXCR, TCRdb rebuilt clones from the public reads, retaining in-frame beta chains. Rows with one shared CDR3 protein collapse into an entry with the most common genes and DNA. A total of 100,000 to 150,000 distinct CDR3 sequences appear in this sample, over 65% of them only once. The ten top clones hold over 10% of the sample. Material: lung tumor tissue. The receptors derive from a man aged 25 to 40 with non-small cell lung cancer.

The V and J genes are TRBV11-2 and TRBJ2-7; D possibly corresponds to TRBD1 (7 bases). Trimming took 3 bases from V and 2 from J, leaving 17 bases between them. The CDR3 contains 16 residues. The germline V gene encodes CDR1 SGHAT and CDR2 FQNNGV. The CDR3 sequence: CASSLEGQGGTYEQYF. In DNA, the CDR3 is TGTGCCAGCAGCTTGGAAGGGCAGGGGGGAACCTACGAGCAGTACTTC.

Regarding this clonotype: This clone may be a read error of a much larger clone one base away. This chain links TRBV5-6 with TRBJ2-5, with D perhaps matching TRBD1 (5 bases). The CDR3 has 14 residues. The V gene lost 4 bases and the J gene lost 1 base, with 11 bases spanning the gap. Germline values: CDR1 SGHDT, CDR2 YYEEEE. CDR3 region: CASSVRQLQETQYF. CDR3 in DNA: TGTGCCAGCAGCGTGAGACAGCTCCAAGAGACCCAGTACTTC. Combining the CDR3 with reference TRBV5-6 and TRBJ2-5 gives the whole variable domain DAGVTQSPTHLIKTRGQQVTLRCSPKSGHDTVSWYQQALGQGPQFIFQYYEEEERQRGNFPDRFSGHQFPNYSSELNVNALLLGDSALYLCASSVRQLQETQYFGPGTRLLVL.

The chain combines TRBV12-3 or TRBV12-4 with TRBJ2-7; D not resolved. The CDR3 runs to 14 residues. V lost 3 bases and J lost 2, with 11 bases in between. The CDR3 loop is CASSFRVAAYEQYF. CDR3 sequence (DNA): TGTGCCAGCAGTTTCCGCGTAGCCGCCTACGAGCAGTACTTC.

The sample holds many counts of this clonotype. The chain has TRBV6-5 and TRBJ2-3; no clear D gene. Looked up from germline, CDR1 is MNHEY and CDR2 is SVGAGI. Trimming cost V 0 bases and J 5 bases, with 3 bases left between them. CDR3 length equals 12 residues. CDR3 loop: CASSYSGDTQYF. The CDR3 DNA follows: TGTGCCAGCAGTTACTCGGGAGATACGCAGTATTTT.

The rearrangement links TRBV5-4 to TRBJ2-2; tentatively, D is TRBD2 (6 bases). The CDR3 runs 15 residues. V was clipped by 6 bases and J by 9 bases, with 21 bases between them. Germline loops: CDR1 SGHNT, CDR2 YYREEE (reference sequence). The CDR3 DNA reads TGTGCCAGCACCCCGGGAATCCGGGAGACCAGGGAGCTGTTTTTT. It is translated as CASTPGIRETRELFF.

In regard to this clonotype: The germline gene is not matched at one end of the junction; a read error may be the cause. The chain is built from TRBV12-3 or TRBV12-4 and TRBJ2-1, with TRBD1 matching 8 bases. The CDR3 extends over 15 amino acids. Here the CDR3 reads CASSPPGGGNNEEFF. The CDR3 DNA follows: TGTGCCAGCAGTCCCCCAGGGGGCGGAAACAATGAAGAGTTTTTC.

This clonotype was picked up many times. The rearrangement joins TRBV4-1 to TRBJ2-5; 9 nucleotides agree with TRBD2. Germline-derived CDR1 and CDR2 are MGHRA and YSYEKL. Trimming at V came to 4 bases and at J to 2 bases, leaving 2 bases not matched to a gene. The CDR3 is made up of 14 amino acids. CDR3 loop: CASSPSGTQETQYF. CDR3 DNA sequence: TGCGCCAGCAGCCCTAGCGGGACACAAGAGACCCAGTACTTC.